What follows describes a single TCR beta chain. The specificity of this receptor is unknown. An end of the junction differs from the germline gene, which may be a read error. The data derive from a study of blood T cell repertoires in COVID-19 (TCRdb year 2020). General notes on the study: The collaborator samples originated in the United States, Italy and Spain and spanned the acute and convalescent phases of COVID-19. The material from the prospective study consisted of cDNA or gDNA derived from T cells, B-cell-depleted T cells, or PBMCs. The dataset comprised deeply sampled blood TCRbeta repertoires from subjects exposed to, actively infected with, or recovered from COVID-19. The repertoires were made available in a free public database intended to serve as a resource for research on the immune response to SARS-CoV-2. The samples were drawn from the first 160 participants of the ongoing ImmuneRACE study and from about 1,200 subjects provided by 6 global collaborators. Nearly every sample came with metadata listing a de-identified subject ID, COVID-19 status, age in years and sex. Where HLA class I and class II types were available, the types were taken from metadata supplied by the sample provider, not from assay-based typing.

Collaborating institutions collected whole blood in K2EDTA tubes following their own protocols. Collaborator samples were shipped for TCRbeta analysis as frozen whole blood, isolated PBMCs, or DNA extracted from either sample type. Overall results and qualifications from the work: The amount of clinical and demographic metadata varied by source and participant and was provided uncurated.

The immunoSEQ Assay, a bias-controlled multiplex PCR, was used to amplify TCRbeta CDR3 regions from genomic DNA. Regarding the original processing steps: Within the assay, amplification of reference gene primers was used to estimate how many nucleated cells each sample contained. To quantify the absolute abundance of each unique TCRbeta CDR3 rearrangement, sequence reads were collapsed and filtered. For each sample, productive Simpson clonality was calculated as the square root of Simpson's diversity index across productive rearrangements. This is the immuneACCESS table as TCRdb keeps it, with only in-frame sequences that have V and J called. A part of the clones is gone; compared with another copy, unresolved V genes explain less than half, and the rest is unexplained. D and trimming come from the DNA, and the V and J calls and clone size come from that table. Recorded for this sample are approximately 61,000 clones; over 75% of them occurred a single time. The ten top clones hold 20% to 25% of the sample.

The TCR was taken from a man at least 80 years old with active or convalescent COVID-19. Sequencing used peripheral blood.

The DNA sequence follows: TGTGCCAGCACTGAACAGGGCTCCAACTATGGCTACACCTTC. This gives the protein CASTEQGSNYGYTF. This chain joins TRBV2 to TRBJ1-2, and the D gene may be TRBD1, 6 bases matching. The CDR3 numbers 14 residues from cysteine through phenylalanine. Only the CDR3 portion is preserved as DNA: 42 bases, with reading frame beginning at the first base. The CDR1 and CDR2 encoded by the germline V gene are SNHLY and FYNNEI. Beyond the CDR3, the reference TRBV2 and TRBJ1-2 genes provide the residues; the full variable domain reads: EPEVTQTPSHQVTQMGQEVILRCVPISNHLYFYWYRQILGQKVEFLVSFYNNEISEKSEIFDDQFSVERPDGSNFTLKIRSTKLEDSAMYFCASTEQGSNYGYTFGSGTRLTVV.